This TCR beta chain derives from a study of multiple sclerosis patients with progressive multifocal leukoencephalopathy. Study-wide points: PML-onset expanded TRB clones were detectable before and during natalizumab therapy.

This was a survey-level run. Sequencing used immunoSEQ multiplex PCR; TCRdb keeps in-frame clones, though not all of them. This sample yields 25,000 to 30,000 clones, of which approximately 90% are seen a single time; about 1.1% belongs to the top ten. Concerning this clone itself: Its target is unknown.

Regarding time point: before natalizumab initiation. CDR3 length equals 14 residues. The V and J ends lost 8 bases and 2 bases respectively, with 15 bases between them. The V gene's germline CDR1 is SGHTA and CDR2 FQGNSA. The sequenced sample was PBMCs. The clonotype originates from a human donor with multiple sclerosis. The chain employs TRBV7-2 and TRBJ1-2; D unclear. CDR3 region: CASAPDQWNYGYTF. CDR3 in DNA: TGTGCCAGCGCGCCCGATCAGTGGAACTATGGCTACACCTTC. Supplemented by reference TRBV7-2 and TRBJ1-2, the full variable domain reads GAGVSQSPSNKVTEKGKDVELRCDPISGHTALYWYRQSLGQGLEFLIYFQGNSAPDKSGLPSDRFSAERTGGSVSTLTIQRTQQEDSAVYLCASAPDQWNYGYTFGSGTRLTVV.